Shown below are 19 T cell receptor beta chains from a single sample sequenced in a study of tumor T cells in aggressive B-cell lymphoma. Assay: immunoSEQ multiplex PCR; the TCRdb copy retains only in-frame clones and omits some. This table has approximately 1,200 clones, roughly 87% appearing once. Sequencing was done on a sample of tumor tissue. The receptors shown here come from an adult with diffuse large B cell lymphoma.

V gene TRBV15 combines with J gene TRBJ1-6; TRBD1 matches at 7 bases. Unmatched junction bases numbered 1, after V lost 1 base and J lost 7 bases. This CDR3 spans 14 amino acids. CDR1 is LNHNV and CDR2 is YYDKDF in the germline V gene (reference sequence). CDR3 sequence (DNA): TGTGCCACCAGCAGAGGACAGGGCAATTCACCCCTCCACTTT. This gives the protein CATSRGQGNSPLHF.

This chain joins TRBV19 and TRBJ1-3; TRBD1 agrees at 8 bases. Unmatched junction bases numbered 4, after V lost 5 bases and J lost 1 base. In germline, CDR1 is LNHDA, CDR2 SQIVND (reference sequence). The CDR3 loop spans 15 amino acids. The CDR3 here is CASSSQGVSGNTIYF. CDR3 coding DNA: TGTGCCAGTAGTTCACAGGGGGTATCTGGAAACACCATATATTTT.

This clone showed up just once. The rearrangement uses TRBV27 and TRBJ2-7; 11 nucleotides agree with TRBD2. Germline V CDR1 and CDR2: MNHEY, SMNVEV (reference sequence). The CDR3 has 14 residues. With V trimmed by 6 bases and J by 7 bases, 8 bases remained unmatched. The CDR3 here is CASRPLAGDDEQYV. Here the CDR3 DNA reads TGTGCCAGCAGGCCACTAGCGGGGGATGATGAGCAGTACGTC.

The chain employs TRBV30 and TRBJ2-7; no firm D call. The CDR3 has 13 amino acids. Germline loops: CDR1 GTSNPN, CDR2 SVGIG (reference sequence). V gave up 4 bases and J gave up 6 bases, with 16 bases separating them. CDR3 bases: TGTGCCTGGAACACCGCGGAGTTTGGCGAGCAGTACTTC. Its protein is CAWNTAEFGEQYF.

The chain is built from TRBV7-3 and TRBJ2-1, with D perhaps matching TRBD1 (6 bases). Trimming shortened V by 5 bases and J by 4 bases, and 12 bases separated the two germline ends. Germline V gene sequence: CDR1 SGHTA, CDR2 FQGTGA. This CDR3 has 14 residues. The CDR3 region has the DNA TGTGCCAGCAGCCCCCCAGGGGTTTACAATGAGCAGTTCTTC. It is translated as CASSPPGVYNEQFF.

The chain joins TRBV1 to TRBJ2-6; TRBD1 reflects the table's D call only, with no check against the DNA. TRBV1 is recorded as a pseudogene. This CDR3 is 18 amino acids long. CDR3 bases: TGCACCAGCAGTTCACCTCGTTGTGCACAAAGTCGGGCCAACGTCCTGACTTTC. The encoded protein is CTSSSPRCAQSRANVLTF.

The rearrangement uses TRBV5-1 and TRBJ1-4, with a weak D call TRBD1 (6 bases). The CDR3 contains 15 residues. Trimming pared 4 bases from V and 8 bases from J, leaving 18 bases between. Germline V gene lookup returns CDR1 SGHRS and CDR2 YFSETQ. The CDR3 nucleotides are TGCGCCAGCAGCGCTTTTGGAGGGGGGGGCGAAAAACTGTTTTTT. The encoded protein is CASSAFGGGGEKLFF. Filled out from reference TRBV5-1 and TRBJ1-4, the complete variable domain reads KAGVTQTPRYLIKTRGQQVTLSCSPISGHRSVSWYQQTPGQGLQFLFEYFSETQRNKGNFPGRFSGRQFSNSRSEMNVSTLELGDSALYLCASSAFGGGGEKLFFGSGTQLSVL.

The chain couples TRBV5-4 to TRBJ1-1, with D unresolved. This CDR3 contains 13 residues. The germline CDR1 and CDR2 sequences are SGHNT and YYREEE (reference sequence). V lost 1 base and J lost 5, with 9 bases in between. CDR3 region: CASSLLGGTEAFF. The CDR3 nucleotides are TGTGCCAGCAGCTTGTTGGGAGGGACTGAAGCTTTCTTT. Based on the CDR3 plus reference TRBV5-4 and TRBJ1-1, the full variable domain is ETGVTQSPTHLIKTRGQQVTLRCSSQSGHNTVSWYQQALGQGPQFIFQYYREEENGRGNFPPRFSGLQFPNYSSELNVNALELDDSALYLCASSLLGGTEAFFGQGTRLTVV.

The chain links TRBV5-6 to TRBJ2-7, with 9 bases fitting TRBD2. The CDR3 covers 16 residues. With V trimmed by 4 bases and J by 5 bases, 13 bases remained unmatched. Germline V gene lookup returns CDR1 SGHDT and CDR2 YYEEEE. DNA for the CDR3: TGTGCCAGCAGCAACGGGGTAGCGGGAGTTTTCCACGAGCAGTACGTC. Protein sequence: CASSNGVAGVFHEQYV.

This clone was recorded a few times. The chain links TRBV30 to TRBJ1-4; unclear D gene. With 4 bases removed from V and 3 bases from J, the gap between germline ends came to 9 bases. Germline assignment: CDR1 GTSNPN and CDR2 SVGIG (reference sequence). CDR3 length: 13 amino acids. CDR3 residues: CAWMGAPNEKLFF. DNA for the CDR3: TGTGCCTGGATGGGCGCCCCTAATGAAAAACTGTTTTTT.

The rearrangement links TRBV28 to TRBJ2-1, with TRBD1 identical over 9 bases. The V gene's germline CDR1 is MDHEN and CDR2 SYDVKM. The CDR3 extends over 15 amino acids. Unmatched junction bases numbered 12, after V lost 6 bases and J lost 9 bases. The DNA for the CDR3 is TGTGCCAGCAGGGGAAGACAGGGGGGGCTAGGTGAGCAGTTCTTC. Its protein product is CASRGRQGGLGEQFF.

The rearrangement uses TRBV5-1 and TRBJ1-4; 8 bases match TRBD1. Germline trimming cut 0 bases from V and 5 bases from J; bases unmatched to any gene: 6. The CDR3 is made up of 16 amino acids. Germline V gene data show CDR1 as SGHRS and CDR2 as YFSETQ. DNA of the CDR3: TGCGCCAGCAGCTTGGAACGGACAGGGTTAAATGAAAAACTGTTTTTT. Translating gives CASSLERTGLNEKLFF. Drawing the rest from reference TRBV5-1 and TRBJ1-4, the complete variable domain is KAGVTQTPRYLIKTRGQQVTLSCSPISGHRSVSWYQQTPGQGLQFLFEYFSETQRNKGNFPGRFSGRQFSNSRSEMNVSTLELGDSALYLCASSLERTGLNEKLFFGSGTQLSVL.

This chain uses TRBV14 with TRBJ1-3; D gene uncertain. The CDR3 has 13 amino acids. The germline V gene encodes CDR1 SGHDN and CDR2 FVKESK. Trimming left V 5 bases short and J 3 bases short, with 8 bases between. For the CDR3, the DNA is TGTGCCAGCAGCAAGGAGTATGGAAACACCATATATTTT. Translated: CASSKEYGNTIYF.

The chain joins TRBV19 to TRBJ2-7, with D possibly being TRBD1 (5 bases). This CDR3 has 13 residues. Germline lookup yields CDR1 LNHDA and CDR2 SQIVND (reference sequence). V was cut by 1 base and J by 4 bases, with 8 bases left in between. The CDR3 DNA reads TGTGCCAGTAGTATAGGGGGCGCGTACGAGCAGTACTTC. Protein product: CASSIGGAYEQYF.

The chain links TRBV27 to TRBJ1-1; possibly TRBD1 for D (6 bases). V was trimmed by 4 bases and J by 0 bases, leaving 18 bases between them. The CDR3 consists of 17 residues. Germline V lookup: CDR1 MNHEY, CDR2 SMNVEV (reference sequence). CDR3 region: CASSSYLTGVLNTEAFF. The CDR3 DNA reads as TGTGCCAGCAGTTCATACCTGACAGGAGTCTTGAACACTGAAGCTTTCTTT.

As regards this clone: Relative to the germline gene, one junction end is altered; a read error may explain this. The chain is built from TRBV19 and TRBJ1-5; 9 bases fit TRBD1. Germline V gene sequence: CDR1 LNHDA, CDR2 SQIVND (reference sequence). The CDR3 has 14 residues. Written as DNA, the CDR3 is TGTGCCAGTAGTTTAGACAGGGGGGATCAGCCCCAGCATTTT. Translated: CASSLDRGDQPQHF. The full variable domain, its missing parts supplied by reference TRBV19 and TRBJ1-5, is DGGITQSPKYLFRKEGQNVTLSCEQNLNHDAMYWYRQDPGQGLRLIYYSQIVNDFQKGDIAEGYSVSREKKESFPLTVTSAQKNPTAFYLCASSLDRGDQPQHFGDGTRLSIL.

This clone showed up just a few times. The chain combines TRBV19 with TRBJ1-1, with TRBD1 identical over 7 bases. Germline lookup yields CDR1 LNHDA and CDR2 SQIVND (reference sequence). The CDR3 sequence is 13 residues long. J was trimmed by 6 bases and V by 5 bases; bases with no gene match: 6. The DNA for the CDR3 is TGTGCCAGTAGTCCTCCGGACAGGTCTGAAGCTTTCTTT. It is translated as CASSPPDRSEAFF.

The chain employs TRBV6-1 and TRBJ1-5; weak D call: TRBD1 (5 bases). Per the germline V gene, CDR1 is MNHNS and CDR2 is SASEGT. This CDR3 has 13 residues. V lost 8 bases to trimming and J lost 2 bases, with 10 bases between them. For the CDR3, the DNA is TGTGCCAGCTTAACAGGTGGCAATCAGCCCCAGCATTTT. It specifies CASLTGGNQPQHF.

The rearrangement joins TRBV23-1 to TRBJ1-2; 7 nucleotides line up with TRBD1. TRBV23-1 is flagged as an ORF with uncertain function. V was pared by 0 bases and J by 3 bases, with 10 bases of the junction left unmatched. This CDR3 region has 17 residues. DNA for the CDR3: TGCGCCAGCAGTCAATCAGTGGCTAGGGGGCTGGACTATGGCTACACCTTC. Translation: CASSQSVARGLDYGYTF.